Each of the 15 T cell receptor beta chains below was sequenced from the same sample in a study of beta chain features in type 1 diabetes. cDNA synthesis used the whole RNA isolate, giving expressed TCRB sequences. Profiling relied on immunoSEQ multiplex PCR, and the TCRdb table lists in-frame clones only, not all of them. The repertoire holds fewer than 400,000 clones, 9.3% seen once, with more than 0.8% in the top ten. Antigens of these TCRs are unknown. Study-level points and caveats: Among patients with Type 1 diabetes, TCRB CDR3s were moderately but significantly shorter in every one of the four CD4+ subsets.

Sequencing was performed on central memory CD4+ T cells from blood. These TCRs come from a man aged 25-45 years with type 1 diabetes.

The rearrangement uses TRBV28 and TRBJ1-5; 10 bases fit TRBD1. Per germline, CDR1 MDHEN and CDR2 SYDVKM. This CDR3 is built from 14 residues. After removal of 5 bases from V and 7 bases from J, the junction contained 5 bases not matched to a gene. CDR3 nucleotide sequence: TGTGCCAGCAGTCCCGGGACAGGGGCCCAGCCCCAGCATTTT. Protein sequence: CASSPGTGAQPQHF.

The gene calls are TRBV19 and TRBJ2-3; 14 bases fit TRBD2. The CDR3 runs 16 residues. V trimming: 2 bases; J trimming: 8 bases; junction bases outside the gene matches: 6. Germline CDR1 LNHDA, CDR2 SQIVND (reference sequence). CDR3 in amino acids: CASSIFSGTSGGTQYF. The DNA for the CDR3 is TGTGCCAGTAGTATATTCTCCGGGACTAGCGGGGGTACGCAGTATTTT.

CDR3 nucleotides: TGTGCCAGCAGTTTATCGACAGTTAATTCACCCCTCCACTTT. It encodes CASSLSTVNSPLHF. The genes are TRBV27 and TRBJ1-6, with D possibly TRBD1 on 5 matching bases. The CDR3 totals 14 residues. V was clipped by 0 bases and J by 6 bases, with 6 bases between them. The germline V gene has CDR1 MNHEY and CDR2 SMNVEV (reference sequence).

In this sample, this clone turned up many times. V usage is TRBV2 and J usage is TRBJ1-4; 9 positions match TRBD1. V was clipped by 3 bases and J by 5 bases; unmatched bases: 7. This CDR3 comprises 16 residues. CDR1 and CDR2 from the germline V gene are SNHLY and FYNNEI. CDR3 sequence: CASSERRTGANEKLFF. CDR3 DNA: TGTGCCAGCAGTGAGAGGCGGACAGGGGCAAATGAAAAACTGTTTTTT.

V usage is TRBV29-1 and J usage is TRBJ1-2, with D tentatively TRBD1 (6 bases). V dropped 0 bases and J dropped 11 bases, with 13 bases sitting between them. Per the germline V gene, CDR1 is SQVTM and CDR2 is ANQGSEA. The CDR3 loop spans 12 amino acids. DNA for the CDR3: TGCAGCGTTGAAGATGCGGGAGGGGGGTACACCTTC. This gives the protein CSVEDAGGGYTF.

The chain joins TRBV4-3 to TRBJ2-7; 10 bases map to TRBD1. Germline CDR1 reads LGHNA; CDR2 reads YSLEER. The CDR3 has 15 residues. The V segment lost 3 bases and the J segment 4 bases; nucleotides outside the gene matches: 6. Here the CDR3 reads CASSHDPGQGYEQYF. CDR3 DNA: TGCGCCAGCAGCCATGATCCGGGACAGGGGTACGAGCAGTACTTC.

This chain uses TRBV20-1 with TRBJ2-1, with D hard to call. Germline V gene sequence: CDR1 DFQATT, CDR2 SNEGSKA (reference sequence). The CDR3 spans 10 residues. Between the trimmed V and J ends, which lost 5 bases and 8 bases, there was a span of 7 bases. This CDR3 reads CSAEQDEQFF. CDR3 nucleotides: TGCAGTGCTGAGCAAGATGAGCAGTTCTTC.

This clone has just a few counts. V usage is TRBV7-2 and J usage is TRBJ2-5; tentative D call: TRBD1 (6 bases). V shed 0 bases and J shed 5 bases, with 13 bases lying between them. This CDR3 is 15 amino acids long. Germline CDR1 is SGHTA and CDR2 is FQGNSA. The CDR3: CASSLAGTTGETQYF. DNA for the CDR3: TGTGCCAGCAGCTTAGCGGGGACAACCGGGGAGACCCAGTACTTC.

Details on this clone: One end of the junction fails to match germline, which may point to a read error. The V call is TRBV28, the J call TRBJ2-3, with 10 nucleotides matching TRBD2. Germline V gene lookup returns CDR1 MDHEN and CDR2 SYDVKM. The CDR3 has 14 amino acids. The DNA of the CDR3 is TGTGCCAGCATTTTAGCGGGGGGCGGAAATACGCAGTATTTT. Amino acids: CASILAGGGNTQYF.

Comments on this clone: In the same sample, other DNA sequences code for this CDR3. The rearrangement uses TRBV4-3 and TRBJ1-5; D unresolved. This CDR3 is built from 14 residues. Germline-derived CDR1 and CDR2 are LGHNA and YSLEER. Trimming stripped 1 base from V and 0 bases from J, with 4 bases between. In nucleotides, the CDR3 is TGCGCCAGCAGCCAAGCCGCTAGCAATCAGCCCCAGCATTTT. Amino acid sequence: CASSQAASNQPQHF.

This clone appeared a few times. CDR3 nucleotides: TGTGCCAGCTCCTATCAGGGACAGGGGGTCAATGAGCAGTTCTTC. It is translated as CASSYQGQGVNEQFF. The chain recombines TRBV2 with TRBJ2-1, with 11 bases matching TRBD1. CDR1 and CDR2 (germline): SNHLY, FYNNEI. The ends lost 8 bases at V and 6 bases at J; junction bases unmatched: 9. The CDR3 is 15 amino acids.

The gene calls are TRBV30 and TRBJ2-1, with no clear D. Germline assignment: CDR1 GTSNPN and CDR2 SVGIG (reference sequence). The length of the CDR3 is 15 residues. V was pared by 8 bases and J by 0 bases, with 17 bases between. The DNA for the CDR3 is TGTGCCGGGGTCCCGGAGAGGAGCTCCTACAATGAGCAGTTCTTC. Its protein is CAGVPERSSYNEQFF.

The chain combines TRBV2 with TRBJ2-3; D is perhaps TRBD1 (5 bases). V was trimmed by 9 bases and J by 0 bases, leaving 13 bases between them. CDR3 length equals 14 residues. Per the germline V gene, CDR1 is SNHLY and CDR2 is FYNNEI. For the CDR3, the DNA is TGTGCCAGTCAGACAGCTTCTAGCACAGATACGCAGTATTTT. This sequence encodes CASQTASSTDTQYF.

This clone was seen a few times. The chain carries TRBV11-2 and TRBJ2-1; 13 bases match TRBD2. V lost 4 bases and J lost 7; bases outside the gene matches: 4. This CDR3 comprises 15 residues. Looked up from germline, CDR1 is SGHAT and CDR2 is FQNNGV. The CDR3 DNA follows: TGTGCCAGCAGCTCCACTAGCGGGGGGGTTAATGAGCAGTTCTTC. Its translation: CASSSTSGGVNEQFF.

A few counts support this clone. CDR3 sequence: CASSPTPRWWEQYF. CDR3 nucleotide sequence: TGTGCCAGCAGTCCGACCCCTCGATGGTGGGAGCAGTACTTC. The chain recombines TRBV27 with TRBJ2-7, with no clear D. The germline V gene has CDR1 MNHEY and CDR2 SMNVEV (reference sequence). Trimming cost V 5 bases and J 7 bases, with 18 bases left between them. The CDR3 is 14 residues long.